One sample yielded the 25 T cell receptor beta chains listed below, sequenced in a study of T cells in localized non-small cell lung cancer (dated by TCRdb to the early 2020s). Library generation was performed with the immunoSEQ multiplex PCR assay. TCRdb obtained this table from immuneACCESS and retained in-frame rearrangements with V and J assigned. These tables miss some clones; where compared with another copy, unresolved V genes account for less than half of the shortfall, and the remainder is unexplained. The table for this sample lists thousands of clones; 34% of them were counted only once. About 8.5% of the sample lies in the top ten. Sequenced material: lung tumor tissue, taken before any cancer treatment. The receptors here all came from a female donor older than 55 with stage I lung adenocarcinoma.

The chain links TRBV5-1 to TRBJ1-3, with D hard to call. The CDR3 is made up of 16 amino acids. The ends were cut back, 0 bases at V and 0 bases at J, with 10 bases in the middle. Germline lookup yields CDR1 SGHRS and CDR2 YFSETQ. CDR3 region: CASSLDSLGSGNTIYF. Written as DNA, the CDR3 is TGCGCCAGCAGCTTGGACTCCCTAGGCTCTGGAAACACCATATATTTT.

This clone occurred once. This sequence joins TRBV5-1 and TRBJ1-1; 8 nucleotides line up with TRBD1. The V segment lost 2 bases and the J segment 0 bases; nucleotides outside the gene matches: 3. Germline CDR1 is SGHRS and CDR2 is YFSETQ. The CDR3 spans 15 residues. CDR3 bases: TGCGCCAGCAGCTTCCGGACAGGGATGAACACTGAAGCTTTCTTT. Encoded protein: CASSFRTGMNTEAFF.

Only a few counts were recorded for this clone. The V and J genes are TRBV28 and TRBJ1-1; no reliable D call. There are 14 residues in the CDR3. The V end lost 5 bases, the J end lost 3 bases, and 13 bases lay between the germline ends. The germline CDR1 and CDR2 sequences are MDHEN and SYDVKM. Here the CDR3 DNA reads TGTGCCAGCAGTCCACGCAATGGCCACACTGAAGCTTTCTTT. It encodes CASSPRNGHTEAFF.

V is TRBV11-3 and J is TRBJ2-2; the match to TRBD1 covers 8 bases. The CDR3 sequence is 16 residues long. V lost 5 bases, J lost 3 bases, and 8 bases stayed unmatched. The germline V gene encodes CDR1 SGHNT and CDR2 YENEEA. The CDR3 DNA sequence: TGTGCCAGCAGCCCACAGGGGGGAACGGACACCGGGGAGCTGTTTTTT. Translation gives CASSPQGGTDTGELFF.

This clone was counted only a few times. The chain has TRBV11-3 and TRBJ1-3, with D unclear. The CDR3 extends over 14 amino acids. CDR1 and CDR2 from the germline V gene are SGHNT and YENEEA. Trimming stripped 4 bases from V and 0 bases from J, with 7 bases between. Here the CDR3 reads CASSSLSSGNTIYF. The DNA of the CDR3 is TGTGCCAGCAGCTCCCTGAGCTCTGGAAACACCATATATTTT.

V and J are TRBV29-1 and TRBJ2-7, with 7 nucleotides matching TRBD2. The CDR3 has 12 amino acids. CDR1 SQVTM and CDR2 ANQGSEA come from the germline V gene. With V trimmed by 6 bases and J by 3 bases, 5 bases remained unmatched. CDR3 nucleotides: TGCAGCGTCAACCCGGGGGGCTACGAGCAGTACTTC. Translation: CSVNPGGYEQYF.

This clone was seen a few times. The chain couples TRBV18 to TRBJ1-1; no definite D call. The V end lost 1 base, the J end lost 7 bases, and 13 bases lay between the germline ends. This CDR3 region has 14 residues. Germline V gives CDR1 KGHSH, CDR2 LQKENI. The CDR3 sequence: CASSPREGIIEAFF. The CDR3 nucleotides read TGTGCCAGCTCACCACGGGAGGGAATTATTGAAGCTTTCTTT.

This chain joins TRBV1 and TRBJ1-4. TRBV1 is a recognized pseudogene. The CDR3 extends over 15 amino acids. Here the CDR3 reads CASSQEMKGNEKLFF. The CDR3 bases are TGCGCCAGCAGCCAAGAGATGAAGGGTAATGAAAAACTGTTTTTT.

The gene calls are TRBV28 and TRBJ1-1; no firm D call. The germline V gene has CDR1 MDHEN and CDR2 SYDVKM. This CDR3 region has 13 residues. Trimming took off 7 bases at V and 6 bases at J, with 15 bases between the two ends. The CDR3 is CASIGVNRAEAFF. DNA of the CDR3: TGTGCCAGCATCGGGGTTAATCGTGCTGAAGCTTTCTTT.

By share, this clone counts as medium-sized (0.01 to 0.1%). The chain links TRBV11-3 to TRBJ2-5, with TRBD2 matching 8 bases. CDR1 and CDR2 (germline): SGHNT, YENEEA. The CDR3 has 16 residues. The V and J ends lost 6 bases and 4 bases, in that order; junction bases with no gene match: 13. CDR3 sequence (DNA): TGTGCCAGCAGAGTGTTTGGAGCGGGAGATGGAGAGACCCAGTACTTC. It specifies CASRVFGAGDGETQYF.

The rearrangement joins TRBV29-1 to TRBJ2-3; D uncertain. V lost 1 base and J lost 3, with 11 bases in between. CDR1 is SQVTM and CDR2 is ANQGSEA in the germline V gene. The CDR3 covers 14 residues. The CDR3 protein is CSVEGEVGTDTQYF. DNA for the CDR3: TGCAGCGTTGAAGGAGAGGTCGGGACAGATACGCAGTATTTT.

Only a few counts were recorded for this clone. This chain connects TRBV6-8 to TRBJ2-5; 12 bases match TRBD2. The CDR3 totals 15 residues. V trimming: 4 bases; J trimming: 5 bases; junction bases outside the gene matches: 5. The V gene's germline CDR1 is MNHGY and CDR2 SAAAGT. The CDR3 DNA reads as TGTGCCAGCAGTTCCCCTAGCGGGAGGGGGGAGACCCAGTACTTC. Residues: CASSSPSGRGETQYF.

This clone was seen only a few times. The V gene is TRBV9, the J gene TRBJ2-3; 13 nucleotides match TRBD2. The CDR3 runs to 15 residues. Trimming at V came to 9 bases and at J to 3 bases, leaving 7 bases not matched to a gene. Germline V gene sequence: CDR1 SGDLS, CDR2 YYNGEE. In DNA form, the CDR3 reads TGTGCCATCACTAGCGGGGGGGCCAGTACAGATACGCAGTATTTT. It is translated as CAITSGGASTDTQYF.

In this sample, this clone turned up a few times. Here the CDR3 reads CASSQGTKSYEQYF. In DNA form, the CDR3 reads TGTGCCAGCAGTCAAGGGACTAAATCCTACGAGCAGTACTTC. The rearrangement joins TRBV6-8 to TRBJ2-7; TRBD2 matches 7 bases. The ends lost 5 bases at V and 1 base at J; junction bases unmatched: 5. The CDR3 runs to 14 residues. Germline V CDR1 and CDR2: MNHGY, SAAAGT.

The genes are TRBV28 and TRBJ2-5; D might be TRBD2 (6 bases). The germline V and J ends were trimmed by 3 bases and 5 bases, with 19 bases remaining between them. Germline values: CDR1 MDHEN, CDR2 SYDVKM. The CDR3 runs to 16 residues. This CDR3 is CASSLEGRVSWETQYF. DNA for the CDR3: TGTGCCAGCAGTTTGGAGGGCAGAGTATCGTGGGAGACCCAGTACTTC. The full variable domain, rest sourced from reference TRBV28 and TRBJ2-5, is DVKVTQSSRYLVKRTGEKVFLECVQDMDHENMFWYRQDPGLGLRLIYFSYDVKMKEKGDIPEGYSVSREKKERFSLILESASTNQTSMYLCASSLEGRVSWETQYFGPGTRLLVL.

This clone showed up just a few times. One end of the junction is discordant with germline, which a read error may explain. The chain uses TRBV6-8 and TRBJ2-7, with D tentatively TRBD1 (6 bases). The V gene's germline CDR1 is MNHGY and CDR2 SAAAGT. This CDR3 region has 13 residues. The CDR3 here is CAISLDRPYEQYF. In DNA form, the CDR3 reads TGTGCCATCAGTTTGGACAGACCTTACGAGCAGTACTTC.

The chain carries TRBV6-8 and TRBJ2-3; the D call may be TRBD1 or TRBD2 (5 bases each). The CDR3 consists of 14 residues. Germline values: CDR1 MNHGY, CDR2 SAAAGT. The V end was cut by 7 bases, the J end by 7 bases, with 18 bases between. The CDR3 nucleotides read TGTGCCAGCACCACGGGGACGGATTCCTATACGCAGTATTTT. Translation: CASTTGTDSYTQYF.

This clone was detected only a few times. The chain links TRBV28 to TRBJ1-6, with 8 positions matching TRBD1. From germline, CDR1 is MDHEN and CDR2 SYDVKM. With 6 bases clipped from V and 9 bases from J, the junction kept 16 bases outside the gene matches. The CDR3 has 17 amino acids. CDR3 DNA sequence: TGTGCCAGCAGGACTGGGACAGGTAGGGTACTAAGTTCACCCCTCCACTTT. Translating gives CASRTGTGRVLSSPLHF.

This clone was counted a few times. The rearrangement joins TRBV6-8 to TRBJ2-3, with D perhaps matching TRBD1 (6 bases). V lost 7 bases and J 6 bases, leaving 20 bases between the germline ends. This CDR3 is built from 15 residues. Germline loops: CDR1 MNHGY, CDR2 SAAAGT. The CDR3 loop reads CASTLGGMKTDTQYF. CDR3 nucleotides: TGTGCCAGCACCTTAGGGGGAATGAAAACGGATACGCAGTATTTT.

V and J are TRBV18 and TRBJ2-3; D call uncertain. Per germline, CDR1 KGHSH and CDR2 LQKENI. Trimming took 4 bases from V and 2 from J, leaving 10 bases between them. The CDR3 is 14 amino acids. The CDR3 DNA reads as TGTGCCAGCTCACTGGAGACGGACACAGATACGCAGTATTTT. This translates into CASSLETDTDTQYF.

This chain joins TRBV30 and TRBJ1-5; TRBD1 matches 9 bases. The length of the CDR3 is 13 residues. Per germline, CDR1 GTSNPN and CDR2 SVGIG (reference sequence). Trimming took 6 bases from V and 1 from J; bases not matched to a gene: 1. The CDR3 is CACGQGSNQPQHF. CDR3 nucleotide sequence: TGTGCCTGTGGACAGGGGAGCAATCAGCCCCAGCATTTT.

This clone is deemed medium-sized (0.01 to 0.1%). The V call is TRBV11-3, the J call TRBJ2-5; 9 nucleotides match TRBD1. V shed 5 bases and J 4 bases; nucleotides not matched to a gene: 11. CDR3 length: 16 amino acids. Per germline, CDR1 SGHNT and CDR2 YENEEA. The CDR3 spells CASSATGGAGRETQYF. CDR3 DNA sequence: TGTGCCAGCAGCGCCACAGGGGGCGCGGGGCGAGAGACCCAGTACTTC.

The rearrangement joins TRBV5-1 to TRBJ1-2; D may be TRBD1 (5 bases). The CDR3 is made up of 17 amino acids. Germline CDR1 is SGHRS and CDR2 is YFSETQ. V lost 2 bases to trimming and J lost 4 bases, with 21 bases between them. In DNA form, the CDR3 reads TGCGCCAGCAGCTTAGGTTTCGACGGGGCCATGGGCTATGGCTACACCTTC. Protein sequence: CASSLGFDGAMGYGYTF.

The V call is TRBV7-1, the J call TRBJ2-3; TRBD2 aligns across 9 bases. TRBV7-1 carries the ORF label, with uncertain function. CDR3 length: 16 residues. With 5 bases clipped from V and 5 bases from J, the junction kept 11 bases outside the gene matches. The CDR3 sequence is CASSPLVLAGVDTQYF. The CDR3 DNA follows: TGTGCCAGCAGCCCCCTGGTACTAGCGGGTGTAGATACGCAGTATTTT.

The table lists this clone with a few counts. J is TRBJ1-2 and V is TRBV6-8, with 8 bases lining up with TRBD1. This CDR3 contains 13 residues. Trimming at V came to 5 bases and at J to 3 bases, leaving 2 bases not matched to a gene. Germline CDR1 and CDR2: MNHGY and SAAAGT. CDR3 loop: CASSKQGDYGYTF. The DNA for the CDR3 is TGTGCCAGCAGTAAACAGGGGGACTATGGCTACACCTTC.